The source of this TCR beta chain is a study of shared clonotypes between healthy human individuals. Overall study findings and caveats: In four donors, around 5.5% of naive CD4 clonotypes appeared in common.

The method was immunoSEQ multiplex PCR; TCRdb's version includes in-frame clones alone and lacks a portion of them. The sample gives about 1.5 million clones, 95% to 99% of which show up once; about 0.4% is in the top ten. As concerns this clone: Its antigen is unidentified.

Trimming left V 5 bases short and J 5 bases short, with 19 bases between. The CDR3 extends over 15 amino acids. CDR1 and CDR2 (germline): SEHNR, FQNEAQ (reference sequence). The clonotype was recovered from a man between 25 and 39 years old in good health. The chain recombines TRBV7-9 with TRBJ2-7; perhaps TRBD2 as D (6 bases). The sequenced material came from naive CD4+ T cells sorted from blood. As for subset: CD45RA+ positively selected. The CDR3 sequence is CASSPDSGIWNEQYF. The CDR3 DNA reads TGTGCCAGCAGCCCGGATAGCGGCATTTGGAACGAGCAGTACTTC. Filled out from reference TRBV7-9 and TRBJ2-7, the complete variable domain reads DTGVSQNPRHKITKRGQNVTFRCDPISEHNRLYWYRQTLGQGPEFLTYFQNEAQLEKSRLLSDRFSAERPKGSFSTLEIQRTEQGDSAMYLCASSPDSGIWNEQYFGPGTRLTVT.